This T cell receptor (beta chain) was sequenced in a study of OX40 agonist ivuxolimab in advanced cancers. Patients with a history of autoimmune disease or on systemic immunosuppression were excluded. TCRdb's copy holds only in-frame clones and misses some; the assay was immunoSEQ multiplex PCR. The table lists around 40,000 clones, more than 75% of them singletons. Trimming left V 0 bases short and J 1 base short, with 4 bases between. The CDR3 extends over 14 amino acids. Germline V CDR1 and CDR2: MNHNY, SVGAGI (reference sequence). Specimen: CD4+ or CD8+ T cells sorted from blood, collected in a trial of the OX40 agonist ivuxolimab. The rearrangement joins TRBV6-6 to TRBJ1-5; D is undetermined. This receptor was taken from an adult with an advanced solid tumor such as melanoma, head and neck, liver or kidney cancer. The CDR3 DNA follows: TGTGCCAGCAGTTACTCTCAGAGCAATCAGCCCCAGCATTTT. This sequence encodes CASSYSQSNQPQHF.